This T cell receptor (beta chain) was sequenced for a study of response to subunit inactivated influenza vaccine. TCRdb fed the RT-PCR reads into MiXCR, producing one record per CDR3 protein. The data contain 500,000 or so distinct CDR3 sequences, over 9.5% of them singletons. This clonotype was counted many times. V lost 0 bases and J 3 bases, leaving 9 bases between the germline ends. The CDR3 has 14 amino acids. Germline V lookup: CDR1 SGHTS, CDR2 YDEGEE. The genes are TRBV5-8 and TRBJ2-5, with D maybe TRBD1 (6 bases). This clonotype was obtained from a man between 45 and 60 years old who received an inactivated influenza vaccine. Specimen: PBMCs from blood, collected about 6 weeks after vaccination. The CDR3 region is CASSLGTAKETQYF. The CDR3 region has the DNA TGTGCCAGCAGCTTGGGGACAGCTAAAGAGACCCAGTACTTC. Full variable domain (remainder filled in from reference TRBV5-8 and TRBJ2-5): EAGVTQSPTHLIKTRGQQATLRCSPISGHTSVYWYQQALGLGLQFLLWYDEGEERNRGNFPPRFSGRQFPNYSSELNVNALELEDSALYLCASSLGTAKETQYFGPGTRLLVL.